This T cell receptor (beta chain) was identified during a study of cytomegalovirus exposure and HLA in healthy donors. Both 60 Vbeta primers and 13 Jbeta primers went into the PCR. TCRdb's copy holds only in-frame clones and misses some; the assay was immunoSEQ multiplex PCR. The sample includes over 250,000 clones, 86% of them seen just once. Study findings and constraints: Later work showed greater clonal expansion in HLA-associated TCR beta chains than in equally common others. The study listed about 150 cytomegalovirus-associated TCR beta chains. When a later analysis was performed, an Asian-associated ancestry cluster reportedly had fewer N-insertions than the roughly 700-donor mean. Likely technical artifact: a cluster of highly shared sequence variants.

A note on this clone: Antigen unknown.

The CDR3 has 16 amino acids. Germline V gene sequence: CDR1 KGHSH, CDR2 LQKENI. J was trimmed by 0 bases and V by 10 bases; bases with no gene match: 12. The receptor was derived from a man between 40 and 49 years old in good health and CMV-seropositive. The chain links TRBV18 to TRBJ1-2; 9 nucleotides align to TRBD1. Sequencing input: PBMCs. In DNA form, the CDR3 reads TGTGCCACCACCCGGGGACAGGGAGGAGCTAACTATGGCTACACCTTC. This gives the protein CATTRGQGGANYGYTF.